Sequencing of this TCR beta chain was carried out in a study of OX40 agonist ivuxolimab in advanced cancers. Findings of the study overall: The study observed clonal expansion of CD4+ and CD8+ blood T cells by week 6 at 0.1 to 3.0 mg/kg.

Clones were read by immunoSEQ multiplex PCR, and TCRdb kept only the in-frame ones, dropping some. The table has approximately 30,000 clones, about four fifths seen once. Note on this clone: The antigen is undetermined.

This CDR3 spans 14 amino acids. Germline CDR1 reads SGHAT; CDR2 reads FQDESV (reference sequence). Trimming removed 1 base from V and 3 bases from J, with 10 bases in between. This sample comprised CD4+ or CD8+ T cells sorted from blood, obtained in a trial of the OX40 agonist ivuxolimab. This TCR derives from an adult with an advanced solid tumor such as melanoma, head and neck, liver or kidney cancer. The chain recombines TRBV11-1 with TRBJ2-7; possibly TRBD1 for D (6 bases). The CDR3 spells CASSLGGPHYEQYF. CDR3 DNA: TGTGCCAGCAGCTTAGGGGGGCCCCACTACGAGCAGTACTTC. Filled out from reference TRBV11-1 and TRBJ2-7, the complete variable domain reads EAEVAQSPRYKITEKSQAVAFWCDPISGHATLYWYRQILGQGPELLVQFQDESVVDDSQLPKDRFSAERLKGVDSTLKIQPAELGDSAMYLCASSLGGPHYEQYFGPGTRLTVT.